This T cell receptor beta chain was profiled in a study of CD8+CD57+ T cells in acquired aplastic anemia. Study-wide background: DNA from sorted CD4+ and CD8+ cells averaged roughly 3.2 ug. There were 9.5 million to 13 million reads, on average, for CD4+ cells from healthy donors.

CDR3 and TCR beta VDJ profiling relied on genomic DNA as the template. MiXCR, run by TCRdb on the reads, gives a single entry per CDR3 protein. The repertoire consists of under 200,000 distinct CDR3 sequences, with roughly 47% occurring once and the leading ten covering 1.1%. Note on this clonotype: The antigen is not known.

Study-wide results and caveats: CD8+ Simpson's diversity in patients was not significantly different from that in controls. It was found that twenty-nine CD8+ CDR3 sequences were shared between patients and controls.

Per germline, CDR1 ENHRY and CDR2 SYGVKD. The V segment lost 3 bases and the J segment 2 bases; nucleotides outside the gene matches: 3. CDR3 length: 14 residues. This receptor was obtained from a human donor in good health. This rearrangement joins TRBV10-3 to TRBJ1-2, with 7 nucleotides matching TRBD1. The source material was sorted CD4+, CD8+, or CD8+CD57+ T cells (not recorded which) from PBMCs. The CDR3 nucleotides are TGTGCCATCAGTGACGGCAGGGGGAACTATGGCTACACCTTC. This translates into CAISDGRGNYGYTF.